One sample yielded the 27 T cell receptor beta chains listed below, sequenced in a study of shared clonotypes between healthy human individuals. Terminally differentiated effector memory CD45RA+ cells were left out of the naive CD8 fraction, which was CD45RO-negative and positively selected for CCR7. TCRdb's copy holds only in-frame clones and misses some; the assay was immunoSEQ multiplex PCR. The sample carries around 2,000,000 clones, roughly 91% recorded once. Sequenced material: naive CD8+ T cells from PBMCs. The source of these receptors is a young man in good health. Some clones in this sample may be carry-over from other donors' samples.

The chain recombines TRBV11-2 with TRBJ2-3; the D gene is possibly TRBD1 (5 bases). Trimming shortened V by 0 bases and J by 13 bases, and 11 bases separated the two germline ends. Germline CDR1 is SGHAT and CDR2 is FQNNGV. This CDR3 contains 12 residues. The CDR3, as DNA: TGTGCCAGCAGCTTAGATCTCCCGACAGAGTATTTT. This encodes CASSLDLPTEYF.

The chain joins TRBV2 to TRBJ2-5, with D tentatively TRBD2 (6 bases). The CDR3 loop spans 14 amino acids. V was clipped by 7 bases and J by 3 bases, with 15 bases between them. CDR1 SNHLY and CDR2 FYNNEI come from the germline V gene. The CDR3 bases are TGTGCCAGCAAGCAGACGCCGGGGGAAGAGACCCAGTACTTC. Its protein product is CASKQTPGEETQYF.

The rearrangement uses TRBV5-4 and TRBJ2-5; 7 nucleotides match TRBD2. Trimming removed 1 base from V and 0 bases from J; junction bases left unmatched: 6. The CDR3 is 16 residues long. Germline assignment: CDR1 SGHNT and CDR2 YYREEE (reference sequence). The CDR3 DNA sequence: TGTGCCAGCAGCTTGCGGCGGGAGATATACCAAGAGACCCAGTACTTC. Protein: CASSLRREIYQETQYF.

The DNA for the CDR3 is TGTGCCAGTTCTGAAGTGACGGGGGAACATGGCTACACCTTC. Its protein product is CASSEVTGEHGYTF. The chain is built from TRBV6-1 and TRBJ1-2, with TRBD1 as a possible D gene (5 bases). Germline lookup yields CDR1 MNHNS and CDR2 SASEGT. V was cut by 9 bases and J by 6 bases, with 20 bases left in between. The CDR3 is 14 residues long.

The chain joins TRBV5-6 to TRBJ1-1; a possible D gene is TRBD1 (5 bases). The CDR3 is 14 amino acids. Looked up from germline, CDR1 is SGHDT and CDR2 is YYEEEE. V lost 2 bases, J lost 1 base, and 9 bases lay in between. This CDR3 reads CASSLRGPNTEAFF. The CDR3 coding sequence is TGTGCCAGCAGCTTACGGGGCCCGAACACTGAAGCTTTCTTT.

V is TRBV7-2 and J is TRBJ2-5, with D perhaps matching TRBD1 or TRBD2 (5 bases each). Germline loops: CDR1 SGHTA, CDR2 FQGNSA. The V gene lost 2 bases and the J gene lost 2 bases, with 15 bases spanning the gap. The CDR3 spans 16 residues. Here the CDR3 DNA reads TGTGCCAGCAGCTTATATGTGAGGGACCGACAAGAGACCCAGTACTTC. It specifies CASSLYVRDRQETQYF. Together with reference TRBV7-2 and TRBJ2-5, the CDR3 gives the full variable domain: GAGVSQSPSNKVTEKGKDVELRCDPISGHTALYWYRQSLGQGLEFLIYFQGNSAPDKSGLPSDRFSAERTGGSVSTLTIQRTQQEDSAVYLCASSLYVRDRQETQYFGPGTRLLVL.

This clone was counted once. Other DNA sequences in the same sample also yield this CDR3. This chain connects TRBV28 to TRBJ2-7, with D possibly called TRBD1 or TRBD2 (5 bases each). CDR1 is MDHEN and CDR2 is SYDVKM in the germline V gene. The CDR3 length is 14 residues. V lost 2 bases and J lost 4, with 12 bases in between. CDR3 amino acids: CASSLTGEGYEQYF. The CDR3 DNA reads as TGTGCCAGCAGTTTAACAGGCGAGGGTTACGAGCAGTACTTC.

The V call is TRBV6-6, the J call TRBJ2-7; 11 nucleotides line up with TRBD2. The CDR3 sequence is 14 residues long. Germline V gene data show CDR1 as MNHNY and CDR2 as SVGAGI (reference sequence). The ends lost 5 bases at V and 5 bases at J; junction bases unmatched: 5. CDR3 loop: CASSVAGGDHEQYF. DNA of the CDR3: TGTGCCAGCAGTGTAGCGGGAGGGGACCACGAGCAGTACTTC.

This chain uses TRBV21-1 with TRBJ2-7; the DNA was not used to check the table's D call, TRBD2. TRBV21-1 is a recognized pseudogene. The CDR3 has 16 amino acids. This CDR3 is CASSKGGLAGVHEQYF. The CDR3 coding sequence is TGTGCCAGCAGCAAAGGTGGGCTAGCGGGAGTTCACGAGCAGTACTTC.

The sample holds one count of this clone. The sample has other DNA sequences that encode this CDR3 too. This sequence joins TRBV7-9 and TRBJ2-2, with D possibly TRBD2 on 5 matching bases. This CDR3 region has 13 residues. Germline lookup yields CDR1 SEHNR and CDR2 FQNEAQ (reference sequence). The V end was cut by 5 bases, the J end by 4 bases, with 8 bases between. The CDR3 sequence is CASSPLGTGELFF. In nucleotides, the CDR3 is TGTGCCAGCAGCCCACTAGGCACCGGGGAGCTGTTTTTT.

A word on this clone: Germline and junction disagree at one end, which may indicate a read error. This chain uses TRBV6-5 with TRBJ2-2; 9 positions agree with TRBD2. This CDR3 has 15 residues. The germline CDR1 and CDR2 sequences are MNHEY and SVGAGI. CDR3 nucleotide sequence: TGTGCCAGCACTTACGGCGGGAGGGACACCGGGGAGCTGTTTTTT. Translation gives CASTYGGRDTGELFF.

This chain links TRBV20-1 with TRBJ1-1, with D unresolved. Trimming shortened V by 2 bases and J by 6 bases, and 7 bases separated the two germline ends. In germline, CDR1 is DFQATT, CDR2 SNEGSKA (reference sequence). This CDR3 has 11 residues. The CDR3 loop reads CSARYRAEAFF. The CDR3 coding sequence is TGCAGTGCTAGATACAGAGCTGAAGCTTTCTTT.

The chain has TRBV29-1 and TRBJ1-2; D is unresolved. The V end lost 4 bases, the J end lost 0 bases, and 12 bases lay between the germline ends. Germline CDR1 SQVTM, CDR2 ANQGSEA. The CDR3 totals 14 residues. The DNA for the CDR3 is TGCAGCGTTGGAAGAGACGGAACTAACTATGGCTACACCTTC. Protein sequence: CSVGRDGTNYGYTF.

CDR3 DNA sequence: TGTGCCAGCATCCCCAGCGTGGTGCGTGGCTCCTACAATGAGCAGTTCTTC. This gives the protein CASIPSVVRGSYNEQFF. The chain employs TRBV28 and TRBJ2-1, with D unresolved. This CDR3 contains 17 residues. Between the trimmed V and J ends, which lost 7 bases and 0 bases, there was a span of 19 bases. Germline V gene sequence: CDR1 MDHEN, CDR2 SYDVKM.

The chain has TRBV7-8 and TRBJ1-1, with 10 nucleotides matching TRBD1. CDR3 size: 15 residues. V dropped 5 bases and J dropped 5; count of bases not matched to a gene: 8. Germline lookup yields CDR1 SGHVS and CDR2 FQNEAQ. The CDR3 DNA reads TGTGCCAGCAGCGTGGACAGGGGGACGGAGACTGAAGCTTTCTTT. It codes for CASSVDRGTETEAFF.

The rearrangement uses TRBV7-6 and TRBJ1-1; no reliable D call. The germline V and J ends were trimmed by 5 bases and 7 bases, with 14 bases remaining between them. Germline CDR1 SGHVS, CDR2 FNYEAQ. The CDR3 totals 13 residues. The CDR3: CASSPRSQVEAFF. CDR3 bases: TGTGCCAGCAGCCCCAGATCCCAGGTTGAAGCTTTCTTT.

V gene TRBV4-3 combines with J gene TRBJ2-1, with 9 bases that match TRBD2. CDR3 length equals 21 residues. V lost 0 bases to trimming and J lost 12 bases; unmatched junction nucleotides: 27. The germline gives CDR1 LGHNA, CDR2 YSLEER. The CDR3 DNA sequence: TGCGCCAGCAGCCAAGATGTGTACGGGACTAGCTCCTTGTTGTCTCCTTGGCGGCAGTTCTTC. Protein sequence: CASSQDVYGTSSLLSPWRQFF.

In regard to this clone: The sample contains more than one DNA sequence encoding this CDR3. V and J are TRBV5-6 and TRBJ2-7; no definite D call. The CDR3 is made up of 11 amino acids. Trimming cost V 0 bases and J 7 bases, with 5 bases left between them. The germline V gene has CDR1 SGHDT and CDR2 YYEEEE. The CDR3 sequence: CASSLEGEQYF. Written as DNA, the CDR3 is TGTGCCAGCAGCTTGGAAGGGGAGCAGTACTTC.

The gene calls are TRBV6-5 and TRBJ1-1, with a possible D match to TRBD1 (5 bases). This CDR3 comprises 13 residues. The V gene's germline CDR1 is MNHEY and CDR2 SVGAGI. V was pared by 8 bases and J by 0 bases, with 10 bases between. As DNA, the CDR3 is TGTGCCAGCGCGGGGACGGTGAACACTGAAGCTTTCTTT. It codes for CASAGTVNTEAFF.

The chain links TRBV7-9 to TRBJ1-1; tentative D call: TRBD1 (5 bases). Per germline, CDR1 SEHNR and CDR2 FQNEAQ (reference sequence). Trimming removed 5 bases from V and 2 bases from J, with 18 bases in between. The CDR3 spans 16 residues. The CDR3 sequence: CASSPNRGVGNTEAFF. The CDR3 DNA reads TGTGCCAGCAGCCCAAACCGGGGGGTGGGCAACACTGAAGCTTTCTTT.

This clone was seen a handful of times. This chain connects TRBV7-9 to TRBJ2-7, with 9 bases identical to TRBD2. There are 16 residues in the CDR3. Germline assignment: CDR1 SEHNR and CDR2 FQNEAQ (reference sequence). Trimming at V came to 1 base and at J to 0 bases, leaving 4 bases not matched to a gene. Here the CDR3 reads CASSLGLAGYSYEQYF. CDR3 nucleotides: TGTGCCAGCAGCTTAGGGCTAGCGGGGTACTCCTACGAGCAGTACTTC.

The V and J genes are TRBV5-1 and TRBJ2-7; D ambiguous. CDR3 length equals 14 residues. Germline V gene sequence: CDR1 SGHRS, CDR2 YFSETQ. Trimming removed 4 bases at V and 1 base at J, with 12 bases between. The CDR3 region is CASSPAFSSYEQYF. For the CDR3, the DNA is TGCGCCAGCAGCCCAGCCTTCAGTTCCTACGAGCAGTACTTC. Full variable domain (rest looked up from reference TRBV5-1 and TRBJ2-7): KAGVTQTPRYLIKTRGQQVTLSCSPISGHRSVSWYQQTPGQGLQFLFEYFSETQRNKGNFPGRFSGRQFSNSRSEMNVSTLELGDSALYLCASSPAFSSYEQYFGPGTRLTVT.

This clone was counted between two and nine times. The rearrangement uses TRBV7-9 and TRBJ1-3, with D possibly being TRBD1 (5 bases). The CDR3 consists of 17 residues. V was trimmed by 6 bases and J by 4 bases, leaving 22 bases between them. From germline, CDR1 is SEHNR and CDR2 FQNEAQ (reference sequence). The CDR3 protein is CASSGVIAPGSGNTIYF. As DNA, the CDR3 is TGTGCCAGCAGTGGTGTCATCGCGCCAGGGTCCGGAAACACCATATATTTT.

The count of this clone is one. The chain joins TRBV10-3 to TRBJ2-1; D might be TRBD1 (5 bases). This CDR3 contains 15 residues. Germline values: CDR1 ENHRY, CDR2 SYGVKD. Trimming removed 4 bases at V and 2 bases at J, with 12 bases between. The DNA for the CDR3 is TGTGCCATCAGTGTTTCAGGGTCCCCCTACAATGAGCAGTTCTTC. Protein sequence: CAISVSGSPYNEQFF.

The sample holds one count of this clone. This sequence joins TRBV11-1 and TRBJ2-7; 7 bases are a match to TRBD2. With 5 bases clipped from V and 6 bases from J, the junction kept 13 bases outside the gene matches. The CDR3 length is 15 residues. Germline V gene lookup returns CDR1 SGHAT and CDR2 FQDESV (reference sequence). The CDR3 region is CASSQLGPREGEQYF. The CDR3 nucleotides are TGTGCCAGCAGCCAGCTAGGGCCCAGGGAGGGCGAGCAGTACTTC. The variable domain in full, completed from reference TRBV11-1 and TRBJ2-7, reads EAEVAQSPRYKITEKSQAVAFWCDPISGHATLYWYRQILGQGPELLVQFQDESVVDDSQLPKDRFSAERLKGVDSTLKIQPAELGDSAMYLCASSQLGPREGEQYFGPGTRLTVT.

The rearrangement uses TRBV11-2 and TRBJ1-1; 7 positions match TRBD1. Per the germline V gene, CDR1 is SGHAT and CDR2 is FQNNGV. The CDR3 is 15 residues long. The V segment lost 6 bases and the J segment 4 bases; nucleotides outside the gene matches: 11. This CDR3 is CASRTDGRGPTEAFF. The DNA of the CDR3 is TGTGCCAGCAGGACCGATGGGAGGGGGCCCACTGAAGCTTTCTTT.

This clone has a single count. This rearrangement joins TRBV6-5 to TRBJ2-7; 8 bases map to TRBD1. Germline trimming cut 2 bases from V and 7 bases from J; bases unmatched to any gene: 7. The V gene's germline CDR1 is MNHEY and CDR2 SVGAGI. The CDR3 extends over 14 amino acids. CDR3 sequence reads: CASSYGRGLGEQYF. The CDR3 DNA reads as TGTGCCAGCAGTTACGGCAGGGGGCTGGGAGAGCAGTACTTC.